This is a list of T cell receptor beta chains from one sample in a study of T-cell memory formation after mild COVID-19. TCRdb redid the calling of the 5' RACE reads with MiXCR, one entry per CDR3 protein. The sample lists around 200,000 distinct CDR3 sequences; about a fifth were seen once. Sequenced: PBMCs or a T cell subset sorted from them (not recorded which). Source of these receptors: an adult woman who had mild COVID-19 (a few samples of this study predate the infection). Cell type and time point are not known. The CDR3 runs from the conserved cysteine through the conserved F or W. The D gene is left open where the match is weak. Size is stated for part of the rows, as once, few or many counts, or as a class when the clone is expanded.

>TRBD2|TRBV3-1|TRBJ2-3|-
TGTGCCAGCAGCATCGGAGAAGCGGGAGGCACAGATACGCAGTATTTT
CASSIGEAGGTDTQYF
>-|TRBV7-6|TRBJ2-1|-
TGTGCCAGCAGCTTATACGGGGGTAGGGAGCAGTTCTTC
CASSLYGGREQFF
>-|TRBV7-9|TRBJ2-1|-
TGTGCCAGCAGTGGGGGCTGGCGCGATGACAATGAGCAGTTCTTC
CASSGGWRDDNEQFF
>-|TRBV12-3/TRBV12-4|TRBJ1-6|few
TGTGCCAGCAGTTTGGCAGGGACGAATTCACCCCTCCACTTT
CASSLAGTNSPLHF
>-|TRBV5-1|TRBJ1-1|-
TGCGCCAGCAGCTCACCTAGCAGGGACACTGAAGCTTTCTTT
CASSSPSRDTEAFF
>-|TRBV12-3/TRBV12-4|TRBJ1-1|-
TGTGCCAGCAGTTTAAAGAACACTGAAGCTTTCTTT
CASSLKNTEAFF
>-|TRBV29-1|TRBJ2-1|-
TGCAGCGTTGAAGAAGCTCAGGCAACCTACAATGAGCAGTTCTTC
CSVEEAQATYNEQFF
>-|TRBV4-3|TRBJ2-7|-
TGCGCCAGCAGCCAAGATCAAGCAGGAGACTACGAGCAGTACTTC
CASSQDQAGDYEQYF
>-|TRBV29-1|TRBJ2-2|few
TGCAGCGTTGAAACCCCCGGGGTGGCCGGGGAGCTGTTTTTT
CSVETPGVAGELFF
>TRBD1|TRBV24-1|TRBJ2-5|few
TGTGCCACCAGTGATCCCGCGGGACAGGGGGCATGGGAGACCCAGTACTTC
CATSDPAGQGAWETQYF
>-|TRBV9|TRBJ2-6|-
TGTGCCAGCAGCGTAGCTGTAGAGAGCTCTGGGGCCAACGTCCTGACTTTC
CASSVAVESSGANVLTF
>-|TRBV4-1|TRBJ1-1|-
TGCGCCAGAAGCCTCGAAATAAGGGGTTCCACTGAAGCTTTCTTT
CARSLEIRGSTEAFF
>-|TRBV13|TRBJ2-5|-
TGTGCCAGCAGCTGGGACACCCAAGAGACCCAGTACTTC
CASSWDTQETQYF
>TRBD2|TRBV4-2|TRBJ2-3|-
TGTGCCAGCAGCCCTTTTCCTCCTAGCGGTTTCACAGATACGCAGTATTTT
CASSPFPPSGFTDTQYF
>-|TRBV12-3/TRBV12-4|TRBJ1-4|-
TGTGCCAGCAGTTTGCGGCGGAAACTGTTTTTT
CASSLRRKLFF
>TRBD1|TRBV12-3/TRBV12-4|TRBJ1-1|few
TGTGCCAGCAGTCCTGAGACAGGGGGATACACTGAAGCTTTCTTT
CASSPETGGYTEAFF
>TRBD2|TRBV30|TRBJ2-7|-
TGTGCCTGGAGTGTACTAGCGGGGGCCACCTACGAGCAGTACTTC
CAWSVLAGATYEQYF
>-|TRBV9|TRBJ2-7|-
TGTGCCAGCAGCGTAGGACAGCTTCCCTACGAGCAGTACTTC
CASSVGQLPYEQYF
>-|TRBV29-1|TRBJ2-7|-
TGCAGCGTTGAATACCGGGGCGAGCAGTACTTC
CSVEYRGEQYF
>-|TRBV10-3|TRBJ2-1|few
TGTGCCATCAGTGAGTCTAAGAGGGACACGGGGAATGAGCAGTTCTTC
CAISESKRDTGNEQFF
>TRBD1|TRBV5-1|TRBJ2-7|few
TGCGCCAGCAGCGAGGGACAGGTCACCTACGAGCAGTACTTC
CASSEGQVTYEQYF
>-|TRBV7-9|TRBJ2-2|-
TGTGCCAGCAGCTTATACTCCAGAGAAAACACCGGGGAGCTGTTTTTT
CASSLYSRENTGELFF